The 12 T cell receptor beta chains presented below share a single source sample, sequenced in a study of control samples from healthy donors and cancer patients. The protocol was immunoSEQ multiplex PCR, while the TCRdb copy is restricted to in-frame clones and leaves out a portion. The sample lists 60,000 to 75,000 clones, about 83% occurring once. The specimen was blood. The receptors here all came from a man in his sixties in good health.

This chain joins TRBV14 and TRBJ2-4; tentatively, D is TRBD2 (6 bases). Trimming left V 3 bases short and J 5 bases short, with 14 bases between. Germline assignment: CDR1 SGHDN and CDR2 FVKESK. The CDR3 spans 15 residues. CDR3 loop: CASSHHSGVQNIQYF. For the CDR3, the DNA is TGTGCCAGCAGCCACCATTCGGGGGTACAAAACATTCAGTACTTC.

The CDR3 DNA reads TGTGCCAGCAGCCAAGTGGAGGGCGGCACTGAAGCTTTCTTT. Residues: CASSQVEGGTEAFF. The V call is TRBV3-1 (or the pseudogene TRBV3-2), the J call TRBJ1-1, with D uncertain. V was trimmed by 1 base and J by 4 bases, leaving 10 bases between them. This CDR3 has 14 amino acids. Germline CDR1 is LGHDT and CDR2 is YNNKEL (reference sequence).

Only a few counts were recorded for this clone. The CDR3 is CAWSPRGTQPQHF. Written as DNA, the CDR3 is TGTGCCTGGAGCCCACGGGGTACTCAGCCCCAGCATTTT. The chain combines TRBV30 with TRBJ1-5; D not certain. Germline V gene lookup returns CDR1 GTSNPN and CDR2 SVGIG (reference sequence). The CDR3 is 13 amino acids. Trimming left V 3 bases short and J 6 bases short, with 12 bases between.

Only one count was recorded for this clone. The CDR3 loop is CASSQDYYNEQFF. CDR3 nucleotides: TGCGCCAGCAGCCAGGACTATTACAATGAGCAGTTCTTC. The chain carries TRBV4-3 and TRBJ2-1; tentatively, D is TRBD2 (6 bases). The CDR3 runs 13 residues. V was pared by 3 bases and J by 4 bases, with 7 bases between. The germline CDR1 and CDR2 sequences are LGHNA and YSLEER.

J is TRBJ2-4 and V is TRBV11-3, with D maybe TRBD2 (7 bases). The germline V and J ends were trimmed by 5 bases and 10 bases, with 18 bases remaining between them. Per the germline V gene, CDR1 is SGHNT and CDR2 is YENEEA. CDR3 length equals 14 residues. The CDR3 reads CASSPGRGGRIQYF. CDR3 nucleotide sequence: TGTGCCAGCAGCCCTGGTAGGGGGGGGCGAATTCAGTACTTC.

Only one count was recorded for this clone. This sequence joins TRBV20-1 and TRBJ2-5, with no clear D. Germline V lookup: CDR1 DFQATT, CDR2 SNEGSKA (reference sequence). The CDR3 runs 11 residues. Trimming shortened V by 3 bases and J by 2 bases, and 4 bases separated the two germline ends. CDR3 in DNA: TGCAGTGCTAGCCCTCAAGAGACCCAGTACTTC. It specifies CSASPQETQYF.

The chain is built from TRBV11-3 and TRBJ1-2; TRBD1 aligns across 12 bases. The CDR3 contains 15 residues. The V gene end was trimmed by 3 bases and the J gene end by 7 bases; junction bases not matched to a gene: 6. Germline CDR1 SGHNT, CDR2 YENEEA. Here the CDR3 DNA reads TGTGCCAGCAGCTTCTCGGGACAGGGGGCGAGTGGCTACACCTTC. Amino acid sequence: CASSFSGQGASGYTF.

V gene TRBV2 combines with J gene TRBJ1-1; possibly TRBD1 for D (5 bases). The germline gives CDR1 SNHLY, CDR2 FYNNEI. Trimming pared 8 bases from V and 3 bases from J, leaving 16 bases between. CDR3 length: 14 amino acids. This chain's CDR3 is CASRGQGGDTEAFF. Written as DNA, the CDR3 is TGTGCCAGCCGTGGGCAGGGCGGGGACACTGAAGCTTTCTTT.

The chain couples TRBV28 to TRBJ2-2, with 7 bases aligning to TRBD1. Germline V gene lookup returns CDR1 MDHEN and CDR2 SYDVKM. The junction had 3 bases not matched to a gene; V was cut back by 5 bases and J by 6 bases. CDR3 length: 13 residues. For the CDR3, the DNA is TGTGCCAGCAGTAACAGGGGCTCCGGGGAGCTGTTTTTT. Translation: CASSNRGSGELFF.

The J gene is TRBJ2-5, the V gene TRBV19; D is undetermined. The CDR3 extends over 14 amino acids. Germline V CDR1 and CDR2: LNHDA, SQIVND (reference sequence). The germline V and J ends were trimmed by 8 bases and 8 bases, with 21 bases remaining between them. The CDR3 is CASGEGVSRGTQYF. The CDR3 DNA follows: TGTGCCAGTGGAGAAGGCGTTTCCCGAGGAACCCAGTACTTC.

This clone was counted once. V usage is TRBV28 and J usage is TRBJ2-2; a weak D match, TRBD2 (5 bases). The CDR3 sequence is 14 residues long. The germline V and J ends were trimmed by 3 bases and 4 bases, with 9 bases remaining between them. Germline-derived CDR1 and CDR2 are MDHEN and SYDVKM. The chain's CDR3 is CASSFLAGTGELFF. The CDR3 coding sequence is TGTGCCAGCAGTTTTCTAGCCGGCACCGGGGAGCTGTTTTTT.

The chain carries TRBV13 and TRBJ2-7; 7 positions agree with TRBD1. This CDR3 has 14 amino acids. Per the germline V gene, CDR1 is PRHDT and CDR2 is FYEKMQ (reference sequence). With 6 bases clipped from V and 4 bases from J, the junction kept 9 bases outside the gene matches. CDR3 residues: CASRQQGERYEQYF. The CDR3 DNA reads as TGTGCCAGCAGACAGCAGGGGGAACGGTACGAGCAGTACTTC.